This T cell receptor beta chain was captured by sequencing in a study of T cell responses to AZD1222 COVID-19 vaccine. Samples with a second dose at about 4 or about 12 weeks were pooled together. Notes on this clone: What it binds is not known.

Whole-study results and caveats: Only after the peak T cell response were repertoires sampled. Across spike, vaccine-associated CD4 TCRs were found, dominant at 160-218 and 743-854. White British donors predominated, females outnumbered males, and clonal diversity was possibly underestimated.

Assay used: immunoSEQ multiplex PCR; TCRdb lists only in-frame clones, some missing. The data hold around 150,000 clones, with just over 90% observed a single time. V dropped 7 bases and J dropped 1; count of bases not matched to a gene: 3. This CDR3 contains 13 residues. From germline, CDR1 is LNHNV and CDR2 YYDKDF (reference sequence). This chain links TRBV15 with TRBJ1-1; 7 nucleotides agree with TRBD1. Sequencing used peripheral blood, obtained 28 days after the second AZD1222 dose. This sequence was found in an adult who received the AZD1222 COVID-19 vaccine. This chain's CDR3 is CATKNRGNTEAFF. The CDR3 nucleotides are TGTGCCACCAAAAACAGGGGGAACACTGAAGCTTTCTTT.